Listed below are T cell receptor beta chains from one sample, sequenced in a study of neurological immune-mediated disorders. TCRdb processed the 5' RACE reads anew with MiXCR; each CDR3 protein has one entry. The table records 55,000 to 70,000 distinct CDR3 sequences, around 10% of them present only once. Sequencing used PBMCs. The receptors were gathered from a male donor with HTLV-1-associated myelopathy (HAM/TSP). Both conserved end residues are part of each CDR3. Fields, in order: CDR3 protein, CDR3 DNA, D gene, clone size, J gene, V gene. D genes are given only for firm matches. Part of the rows lack a size; the others show once, few, many or a class for expanded clones.

CDR3 protein: CASSFSSGNTIYF
CDR3 DNA: TGTGCCAGCAGCTTCAGCTCTGGAAACACCATATATTTT
D gene: .
clone size: many
J gene: TRBJ1-3
V gene: TRBV5-5

CDR3 protein: CASSLVGGGNIQYF
CDR3 DNA: TGTGCCAGCAGTTTAGTAGGGGGTGGAAACATTCAGTACTTC
D gene: .
clone size: many
J gene: TRBJ2-4
V gene: TRBV12-3/TRBV12-4

CDR3 protein: CATLLAGSDYNEQFF
CDR3 DNA: TGTGCCACCCTCCTAGCGGGGTCGGATTACAATGAGCAGTTCTTC
D gene: TRBD2
clone size: many
J gene: TRBJ2-1
V gene: TRBV5-6

CDR3 protein: CASSRTPGRGEKLFF
CDR3 DNA: TGTGCCAGCAGCCGCACTCCAGGACGGGGTGAAAAACTGTTTTTT
D gene: .
clone size: many
J gene: TRBJ1-4
V gene: TRBV7-2

CDR3 protein: CATVRTRGTDTQYF
CDR3 DNA: TGTGCCACGGTCCGGACCAGGGGCACAGATACGCAGTATTTT
D gene: .
clone size: many
J gene: TRBJ2-3
V gene: TRBV6-1

CDR3 protein: CSALDRLNTEAFF
CDR3 DNA: TGCAGTGCCCTGGACAGGCTGAACACTGAAGCTTTCTTT
D gene: TRBD1
clone size: many
J gene: TRBJ1-1
V gene: TRBV20-1

CDR3 protein: CASSLGTWNTGELFF
CDR3 DNA: TGTGCTAGCAGCCTCGGGACATGGAACACCGGGGAGCTGTTTTTT
D gene: .
clone size: few
J gene: TRBJ2-2
V gene: TRBV7-7

CDR3 protein: CASSPRPSKGNIQYF
CDR3 DNA: TGCGCCAGCAGCCCGCGGCCGTCAAAGGGGAACATTCAGTACTTC
D gene: .
clone size: many
J gene: TRBJ2-4
V gene: TRBV5-1

CDR3 protein: CASSLARGLTGELFF
CDR3 DNA: TGTGCCAGCAGCTTAGCGAGGGGGCTCACCGGGGAGCTGTTTTTT
D gene: TRBD1
clone size: few
J gene: TRBJ2-2
V gene: TRBV7-9

CDR3 protein: CASPPLGGGGGETQYF
CDR3 DNA: TGTGCCAGCCCCCCCCTGGGAGGGGGTGGAGGAGAGACCCAGTACTTC
D gene: .
clone size: many
J gene: TRBJ2-5
V gene: TRBV28

CDR3 protein: CSARDSGTGVETQYF
CDR3 DNA: TGCAGTGCTAGAGATTCCGGGACAGGGGTGGAGACCCAGTACTTC
D gene: TRBD1
clone size: .
J gene: TRBJ2-5
V gene: TRBV20-1

CDR3 protein: CASSLASDYEQYF
CDR3 DNA: TGTGCCAGCAGTTTAGCCTCGGACTACGAGCAGTACTTC
D gene: .
clone size: many
J gene: TRBJ2-7
V gene: TRBV27

CDR3 protein: CASRKTSYNEQFF
CDR3 DNA: TGCGCCAGCAGAAAAACCTCCTACAATGAGCAGTTCTTC
D gene: .
clone size: many
J gene: TRBJ2-1
V gene: TRBV5-1

CDR3 protein: CASSYPGAGGVSGQETQYF
CDR3 DNA: TGTGCCAGCAGTTACCCCGGAGCAGGGGGTGTGAGCGGTCAAGAGACCCAGTACTTC
D gene: TRBD1
clone size: many
J gene: TRBJ2-5
V gene: TRBV6-6

CDR3 protein: CAISKGPPYGYTF
CDR3 DNA: TGTGCCATCAGTAAGGGTCCTCCCTATGGCTACACCTTC
D gene: .
clone size: many
J gene: TRBJ1-2
V gene: TRBV10-3

CDR3 protein: CASSYSPDSIAKNIQYF
CDR3 DNA: TGTGCCAGCAGTTACTCGCCGGATTCCATAGCCAAAAACATTCAGTACTTC
D gene: .
clone size: once
J gene: TRBJ2-4
V gene: TRBV6-2/TRBV6-3

CDR3 protein: CATSDPGGSGSYNEQFF
CDR3 DNA: TGTGCCACCAGTGACCCCGGGGGCTCTGGGTCCTACAATGAGCAGTTCTTC
D gene: .
clone size: few
J gene: TRBJ2-1
V gene: TRBV24-1

CDR3 protein: CASSLGQGALNEQFF
CDR3 DNA: TGTGCCAGCAGCTTGGGACAGGGGGCTTTAAATGAGCAGTTCTTC
D gene: TRBD1
clone size: .
J gene: TRBJ2-1
V gene: TRBV5-6

CDR3 protein: CASSFNRGLNTGELFF
CDR3 DNA: TGCGCCAGCAGCTTTAATCGGGGCTTGAACACCGGGGAGCTGTTTTTT
D gene: .
clone size: many
J gene: TRBJ2-2
V gene: TRBV5-1

CDR3 protein: CATSRVVGPTSNQPQHF
CDR3 DNA: TGTGCCACCAGCAGAGTTGTTGGCCCAACTAGCAATCAGCCCCAGCATTTT
D gene: .
clone size: many
J gene: TRBJ1-5
V gene: TRBV15

CDR3 protein: CASSLNRAGTGELFF
CDR3 DNA: TGTGCCAGCAGCTTAAATAGGGCGGGCACCGGGGAGCTGTTTTTT
D gene: .
clone size: many
J gene: TRBJ2-2
V gene: TRBV7-2

CDR3 protein: CSARDPGQAETQYF
CDR3 DNA: TGCAGTGCTAGAGACCCGGGACAGGCGGAGACCCAGTACTTC
D gene: TRBD1
clone size: many
J gene: TRBJ2-5
V gene: TRBV20-1

CDR3 protein: CASSVAWTNSPLHF
CDR3 DNA: TGTGCCAGCAGCGTAGCGTGGACTAATTCACCCCTCCACTTT
D gene: .
clone size: many
J gene: TRBJ1-6
V gene: TRBV9

CDR3 protein: CASSPGTSRPDYTF
CDR3 DNA: TGCGCCAGCAGCCCAGGGACGTCACGCCCTGACTACACCTTC
D gene: .
clone size: .
J gene: TRBJ1-2
V gene: TRBV5-1

CDR3 protein: CSARVSTFSNQPQHF
CDR3 DNA: TGCAGTGCTAGAGTTTCCACTTTTAGCAATCAGCCCCAGCATTTT
D gene: .
clone size: many
J gene: TRBJ1-5
V gene: TRBV20-1

CDR3 protein: CASGEIPGGRIDTQYF
CDR3 DNA: TGTGCCAGCGGGGAAATACCGGGGGGGCGGATAGATACGCAGTATTTT
D gene: TRBD2
clone size: many
J gene: TRBJ2-3
V gene: TRBV6-1

CDR3 protein: CASGQGLRQPQHF
CDR3 DNA: TGTGCCAGCGGACAGGGGTTACGTCAGCCCCAGCATTTT
D gene: .
clone size: many
J gene: TRBJ1-5
V gene: TRBV21-1

CDR3 protein: CASTRMRGSYEQYF
CDR3 DNA: TGTGCCAGCACCCGGATGAGGGGCAGCTACGAGCAGTACTTC
D gene: .
clone size: many
J gene: TRBJ2-7
V gene: TRBV7-2

CDR3 protein: CASSPPEISYEQYF
CDR3 DNA: TGTGCCAGCAGTCCCCCCGAGATCTCCTACGAGCAGTACTTC
D gene: .
clone size: many
J gene: TRBJ2-7
V gene: TRBV28

CDR3 protein: CASSLKIDRGGINEQFF
CDR3 DNA: TGCGCCAGCAGCCTCAAGATAGACAGGGGCGGCATAAATGAGCAGTTCTTC
D gene: TRBD1
clone size: many
J gene: TRBJ2-1
V gene: TRBV5-1

CDR3 protein: CASSLPRAHREGYTF
CDR3 DNA: TGTGCCAGCTCACTACCCAGAGCCCACAGGGAGGGCTACACCTTC
D gene: .
clone size: many
J gene: TRBJ1-2
V gene: TRBV18

CDR3 protein: CSVEGYMGWAPTQYF
CDR3 DNA: TGCAGCGTTGAAGGATACATGGGTTGGGCACCTACGCAGTATTTT
D gene: .
clone size: .
J gene: TRBJ2-3
V gene: TRBV29-1

CDR3 protein: CASSFGLVISRNNEQFF
CDR3 DNA: TGCGCCAGCAGCTTCGGACTAGTAATATCGCGAAACAATGAGCAGTTCTTC
D gene: TRBD2
clone size: many
J gene: TRBJ2-1
V gene: TRBV5-1

CDR3 protein: CASSPGVQGLSYNEQFF
CDR3 DNA: TGTGCCAGCTCACCGGGGGTACAGGGGCTATCCTACAATGAGCAGTTCTTC
D gene: TRBD1
clone size: .
J gene: TRBJ2-1
V gene: TRBV18

CDR3 protein: CASSLRGGTSTDTQYF
CDR3 DNA: TGTGCCAGCAGCTTACGGGGGGGTACTAGCACAGATACGCAGTATTTT
D gene: TRBD2
clone size: many
J gene: TRBJ2-3
V gene: TRBV7-8

CDR3 protein: CASSKRTGYGSGANVLTF
CDR3 DNA: TGTGCCAGCAGTAAACGGACAGGGTATGGTTCTGGGGCCAACGTCCTGACTTTC
D gene: TRBD1
clone size: many
J gene: TRBJ2-6
V gene: TRBV6-2/TRBV6-3

CDR3 protein: CSARRWVAVYGYTF
CDR3 DNA: TGCAGTGCTAGGAGGTGGGTGGCGGTCTATGGCTACACCTTC
D gene: .
clone size: .
J gene: TRBJ1-2
V gene: TRBV20-1

CDR3 protein: CASSSRIVTRGGTDTQYF
CDR3 DNA: TGTGCCAGCAGCTCCAGGATAGTCACGCGGGGGGGCACAGATACGCAGTATTTT
D gene: TRBD2
clone size: many
J gene: TRBJ2-3
V gene: TRBV7-9

CDR3 protein: CAISESSFNYGYTF
CDR3 DNA: TGTGCCATCAGTGAGTCGTCGTTTAACTATGGCTACACCTTC
D gene: .
clone size: many
J gene: TRBJ1-2
V gene: TRBV10-3

CDR3 protein: CASSATRDNEQFF
CDR3 DNA: TGCGCCAGCAGCGCAACGCGGGACAATGAGCAGTTCTTC
D gene: .
clone size: many
J gene: TRBJ2-1
V gene: TRBV4-3